Listed below are T cell receptor beta chains from one sample, sequenced in a study of shared clonotypes between healthy human individuals. Data came from immunoSEQ multiplex PCR; TCRdb stores just in-frame clones and leaves some out. The data hold approximately 1.5 million clones, with about 98.5% observed a single time. The sequenced sample was naive CD4+ T cells sorted from blood. The receptor source for this set is a man aged 25 to 45 in good health. Both conserved end residues are part of each CDR3. D genes are given only for firm matches. Expanded clones are given a class, and other clones once, few, many or no size at all.

clone size,V gene,J gene,D gene,CDR3 protein,CDR3 DNA
.,TRBV11-3,TRBJ2-7,.,CASSPLPGPYEQYF,TGTGCCAGCAGCCCCTTACCGGGACCCTACGAGCAGTACTTC
.,TRBV9,TRBJ1-5,.,CASSSVGVNQPQHF,TGTGCCAGCAGCTCCGTTGGAGTCAATCAGCCCCAGCATTTT
.,TRBV18,TRBJ2-3,.,CASSPDPSTDTQYF,TGTGCCAGCTCACCGGACCCTAGCACAGATACGCAGTATTTT
once,TRBV5-1,TRBJ2-7,.,CASSSGPAVPYEQYF,TGCGCCAGCAGTTCAGGACCGGCGGTACCCTACGAGCAGTACTTC
.,TRBV19,TRBJ2-1,TRBD2,CASRLNSGSFNEQFF,TGTGCCAGTCGGCTAAATAGCGGGAGTTTTAATGAGCAGTTCTTC
.,TRBV4-1,TRBJ2-7,.,CASSQVNSVTYEQYF,TGCGCCAGCAGCCAAGTCAACAGCGTTACGTACGAGCAGTACTTC
.,TRBV27,TRBJ2-7,TRBD2,CASSSPGLAAYEQYF,TGTGCCAGCAGTTCCCCGGGACTAGCGGCCTACGAGCAGTACTTC
.,TRBV7-6,TRBJ2-1,TRBD1,CASAGWDRSYNEQFF,TGTGCCAGCGCCGGGTGGGACAGATCCTACAATGAGCAGTTCTTC
once,TRBV10-3,TRBJ2-7,TRBD1,CAISESTGGVYEQYF,TGTGCCATCAGTGAGTCGACAGGGGGTGTTTACGAGCAGTACTTC
.,TRBV6-1,TRBJ1-1,.,CASRRTDRNTEAFF,TGTGCCAGCCGCCGGACTGATCGGAACACTGAAGCTTTCTTT
.,TRBV4-3,TRBJ1-1,.,CASSRRDHGDEAFF,TGCGCCAGCAGCCGCAGGGACCATGGGGATGAAGCTTTCTTT
.,TRBV5-1,TRBJ1-1,TRBD1,CASSLQGAENTEAFF,TGCGCCAGCAGCCTGCAGGGGGCCGAGAACACTGAAGCTTTCTTT
.,TRBV5-4,TRBJ1-1,TRBD1,CASSTNLDRANTEAFF,TGTGCCAGCAGCACAAACCTAGACAGGGCGAACACTGAAGCTTTCTTT
.,TRBV9,TRBJ2-7,.,CASSVEGSSYEQYF,TGTGCCAGCAGCGTAGAGGGGAGCTCCTACGAGCAGTACTTC
once,TRBV30,TRBJ1-5,.,CAWSNGLGNQPQHF,TGTGCCTGGAGTAACGGGTTGGGCAATCAGCCCCAGCATTTT
.,TRBV2,TRBJ1-2,.,CARLIGGLPDYGYTF,TGTGCCCGCCTGATTGGGGGTCTGCCGGACTATGGCTACACCTTC
.,TRBV7-2,TRBJ2-1,.,CASSLFRWDPRDEQFF,TGTGCCAGCAGCTTATTCCGATGGGACCCGAGGGATGAGCAGTTCTTC
.,TRBV10-2,TRBJ2-5,.,CASSGRYETQYF,TGCGCCAGCAGTGGCAGGTACGAGACCCAGTACTTC
.,TRBV28,TRBJ2-5,.,CASSLFPAGETQYF,TGTGCCAGCAGTTTATTTCCGGCGGGCGAGACCCAGTACTTC
.,TRBV7-9,TRBJ2-7,.,CASSGRERPYEQYF,TGTGCCAGCAGCGGACGGGAGCGGCCCTACGAGCAGTACTTC
once,TRBV2,TRBJ2-7,.,CASIRQGSTYEQYF,TGTGCCAGCATAAGGCAGGGGTCAACCTACGAGCAGTACTTC
.,TRBV15,TRBJ2-6,.,CATSTHSRGTYSGANVLTF,TGTGCCACCAGCACGCACAGCCGTGGGACCTACTCTGGGGCCAACGTCCTGACTTTC
.,TRBV14,TRBJ2-1,.,CASSLASLYNEQFF,TGTGCCAGCAGCCTCGCATCCCTCTACAATGAGCAGTTCTTC
.,TRBV5-1,TRBJ2-7,.,CASKRDSSSYEQYF,TGCGCCAGTAAACGGGACTCAAGCTCCTACGAGCAGTACTTC
.,TRBV21-1,TRBJ2-5,.,CASRRNRSSGGETQYF,TGTGCCAGCAGACGAAATCGGAGTTCCGGGGGAGAGACCCAGTACTTC
.,TRBV5-1,TRBJ2-1,.,CASSLVSFHNEQFF,TGCGCCAGCAGCTTGGTTTCCTTCCACAATGAGCAGTTCTTC
.,TRBV5-4,TRBJ2-7,.,CASSAGHPSYEQYF,TGTGCCAGCAGCGCCGGACACCCGAGCTACGAGCAGTACTTC
.,TRBV7-9,TRBJ1-1,.,CASTSARNGLPEAFF,TGTGCCAGCACCTCTGCTCGGAACGGGTTACCTGAAGCTTTCTTT
.,TRBV30,TRBJ1-3,.,CAWVVQRNTIYF,TGTGCCTGGGTTGTACAGAGAAACACCATATATTTT
.,TRBV7-2,TRBJ1-5,.,CASSLVSNQPQHF,TGTGCCAGCAGCTTAGTAAGCAATCAGCCCCAGCATTTT
.,TRBV29-1,TRBJ2-1,.,CSARSPGRTYNEQFF,TGCAGCGCCCGCTCCCCGGGCAGGACCTACAATGAGCAGTTCTTC
.,TRBV7-2,TRBJ1-1,.,CASSLVNTEAFF,TGTGCCAGCAGCTTGGTGAACACTGAAGCTTTCTTT
.,TRBV29-1,TRBJ2-1,.,CSVKRVNEQFF,TGCAGCGTTAAAAGGGTCAATGAGCAGTTCTTC
.,TRBV4-3,TRBJ1-5,TRBD1,CASSQGYRGLSNQPQHF,TGCGCCAGCAGCCAAGGATACAGGGGACTTAGCAATCAGCCCCAGCATTTT
.,TRBV18,TRBJ2-7,TRBD2,CASSPRAGEVEQYF,TGTGCCAGCTCACCACGAGCGGGAGAGGTCGAGCAGTACTTC
once,TRBV6-6,TRBJ2-2,.,CASRQIGLLKELFF,TGTGCCAGCAGGCAAATCGGTCTGCTCAAGGAGCTGTTTTTT
.,TRBV7-2,TRBJ1-5,.,CASSKGFVLQPQHF,TGTGCCAGCAGCAAGGGTTTTGTTCTCCAGCCCCAGCATTTT
.,TRBV28,TRBJ1-2,.,CASSLNRVLAYTF,TGTGCCAGCAGTCTTAACAGGGTATTAGCCTACACCTTC
.,TRBV5-1,TRBJ2-1,TRBD1,CASSWPRDRGDNEQFF,TGCGCCAGCAGCTGGCCGAGGGACAGGGGTGACAATGAGCAGTTCTTC
.,TRBV7-8,TRBJ1-4,.,CASSYRRGSLGEKLFF,TGTGCCAGCAGTTACCGGCGGGGCAGCTTAGGGGAAAAACTGTTTTTT
.,TRBV5-1,TRBJ2-1,.,CASSSGGAPSDEQFF,TGCGCCAGCAGCTCTGGGGGCGCGCCCTCTGATGAGCAGTTCTTC
.,TRBV18,TRBJ2-1,.,CASSPAGLRFF,TGTGCCAGCTCACCGGCAGGCCTCCGATTCTTC
.,TRBV28,TRBJ2-7,TRBD1,CASSPLAAGGLREQYF,TGTGCCAGCAGTCCCCTGGCGGCAGGGGGATTACGGGAGCAGTACTTC
once,TRBV5-6,TRBJ2-5,TRBD2,CASSVGLAGRSTQYF,TGTGCCAGCAGCGTGGGGCTAGCGGGGCGAAGCACCCAGTACTTC
.,TRBV18,TRBJ2-1,TRBD1,CASSPRQGNEQFF,TGTGCCAGCTCACCACGACAGGGTAATGAGCAGTTCTTC
.,TRBV5-1,TRBJ2-7,.,CASKEGLTHEQYF,TGCGCCAGCAAAGAAGGGCTCACCCACGAGCAGTACTTC
.,TRBV18,TRBJ2-3,.,CASSLLDRTDTQYF,TGTGCCAGCTCACTCCTTGACCGCACAGATACGCAGTATTTT